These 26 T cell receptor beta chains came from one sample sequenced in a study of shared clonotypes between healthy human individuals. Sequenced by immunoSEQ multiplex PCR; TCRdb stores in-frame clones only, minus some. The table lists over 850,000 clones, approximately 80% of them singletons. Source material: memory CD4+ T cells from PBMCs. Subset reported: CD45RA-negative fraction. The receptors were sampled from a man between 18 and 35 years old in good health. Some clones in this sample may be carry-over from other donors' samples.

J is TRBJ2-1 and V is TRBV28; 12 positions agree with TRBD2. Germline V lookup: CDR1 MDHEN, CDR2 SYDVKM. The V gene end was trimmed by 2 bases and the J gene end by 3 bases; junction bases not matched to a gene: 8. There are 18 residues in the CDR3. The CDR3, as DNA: TGTGCCAGCAGTTTAGGGCTAGCGGGAGGGGTGGACTACAATGAGCAGTTCTTC. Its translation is CASSLGLAGGVDYNEQFF.

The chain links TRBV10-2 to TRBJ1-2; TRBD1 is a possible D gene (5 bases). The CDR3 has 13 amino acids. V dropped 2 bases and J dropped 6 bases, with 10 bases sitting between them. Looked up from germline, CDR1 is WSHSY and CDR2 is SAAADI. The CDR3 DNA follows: TGCGCCAGCAGTGAGGGGGCTATCGATGGCTACACCTTC. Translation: CASSEGAIDGYTF.

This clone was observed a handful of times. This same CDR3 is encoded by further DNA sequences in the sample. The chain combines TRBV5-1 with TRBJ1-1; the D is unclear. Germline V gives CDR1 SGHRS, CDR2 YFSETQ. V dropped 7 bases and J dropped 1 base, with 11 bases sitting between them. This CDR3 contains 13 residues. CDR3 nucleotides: TGCGCCAGCCGACGGGTCGAGAACACTGAAGCTTTCTTT. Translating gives CASRRVENTEAFF.

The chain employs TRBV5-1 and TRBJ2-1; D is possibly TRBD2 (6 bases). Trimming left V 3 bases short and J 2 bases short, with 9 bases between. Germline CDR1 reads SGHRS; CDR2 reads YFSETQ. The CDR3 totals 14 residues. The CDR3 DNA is TGCGCCAGCAGCTATCTAGCGACCTACAATGAGCAGTTCTTC. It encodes CASSYLATYNEQFF.

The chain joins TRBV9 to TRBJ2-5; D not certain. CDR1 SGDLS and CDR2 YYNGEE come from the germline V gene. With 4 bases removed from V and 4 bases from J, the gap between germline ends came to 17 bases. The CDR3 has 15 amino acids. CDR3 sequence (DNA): TGTGCCAGCAGCTCCCGACCGGGTGTGTTAGAGACCCAGTACTTC. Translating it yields CASSSRPGVLETQYF.

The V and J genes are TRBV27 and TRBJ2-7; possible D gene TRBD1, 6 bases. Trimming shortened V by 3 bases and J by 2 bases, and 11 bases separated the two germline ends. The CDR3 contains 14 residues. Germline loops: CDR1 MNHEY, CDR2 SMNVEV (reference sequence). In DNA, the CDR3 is TGTGCCAGCAGTTTCGGCGACAGGACCTACGAGCAGTACTTC. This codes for CASSFGDRTYEQYF.

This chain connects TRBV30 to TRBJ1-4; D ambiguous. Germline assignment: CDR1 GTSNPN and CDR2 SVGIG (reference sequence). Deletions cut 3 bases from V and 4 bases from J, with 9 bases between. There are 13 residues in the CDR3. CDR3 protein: CAWSPRINEKLFF. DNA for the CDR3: TGTGCCTGGAGCCCCCGGATTAATGAAAAACTGTTTTTT.

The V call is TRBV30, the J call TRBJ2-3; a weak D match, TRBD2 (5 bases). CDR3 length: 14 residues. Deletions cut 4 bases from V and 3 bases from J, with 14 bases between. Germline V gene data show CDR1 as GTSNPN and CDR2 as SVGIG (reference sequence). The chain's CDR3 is CAWTMDFLTDTQYF. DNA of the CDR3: TGTGCCTGGACTATGGACTTTTTGACAGATACGCAGTATTTT.

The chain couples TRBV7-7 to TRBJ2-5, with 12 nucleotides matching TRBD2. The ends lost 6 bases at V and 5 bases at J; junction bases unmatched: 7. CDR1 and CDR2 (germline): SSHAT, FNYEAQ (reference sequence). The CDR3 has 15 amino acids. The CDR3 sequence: CASRTGTSGPETQYF. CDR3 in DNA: TGTGCCAGCAGAACCGGGACTAGCGGGCCGGAGACCCAGTACTTC.

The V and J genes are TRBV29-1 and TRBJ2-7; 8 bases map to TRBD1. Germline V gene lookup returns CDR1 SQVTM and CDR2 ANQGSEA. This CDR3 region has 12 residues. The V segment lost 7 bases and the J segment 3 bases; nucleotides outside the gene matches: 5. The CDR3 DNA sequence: TGCAGCGGTGGACAGGGAAACTACGAGCAGTACTTC. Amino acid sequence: CSGGQGNYEQYF.

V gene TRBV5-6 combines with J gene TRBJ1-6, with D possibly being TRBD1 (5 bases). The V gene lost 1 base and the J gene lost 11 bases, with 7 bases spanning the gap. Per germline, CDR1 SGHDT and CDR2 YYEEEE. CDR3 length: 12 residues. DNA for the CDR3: TGTGCCAGCAGCTTGCGGGGGGCACCCCTCCACTTT. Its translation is CASSLRGAPLHF.

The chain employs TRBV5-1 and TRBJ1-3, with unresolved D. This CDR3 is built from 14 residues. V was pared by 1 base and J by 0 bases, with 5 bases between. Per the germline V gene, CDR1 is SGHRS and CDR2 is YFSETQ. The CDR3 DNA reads TGCGCCAGCAGCTTGACCTTCTCTGGAAACACCATATATTTT. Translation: CASSLTFSGNTIYF.

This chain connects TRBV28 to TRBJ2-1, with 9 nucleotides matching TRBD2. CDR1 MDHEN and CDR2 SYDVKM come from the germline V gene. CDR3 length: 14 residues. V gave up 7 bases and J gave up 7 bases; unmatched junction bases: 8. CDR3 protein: CASIGSGRSNEQFF. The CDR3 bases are TGTGCCAGCATCGGAAGCGGGAGGTCGAATGAGCAGTTCTTC.

Here the CDR3 DNA reads TGTGCCAGCAGCTTAACCGGGACAGGGATCTATGGCTACACCTTC. Protein: CASSLTGTGIYGYTF. The chain uses TRBV9 and TRBJ1-2, with 9 bases matching TRBD1. J gave up 4 bases and V 4 bases, and 8 bases lay outside the gene matches. This CDR3 has 15 amino acids. Germline V gives CDR1 SGDLS, CDR2 YYNGEE. The full variable domain, rest sourced from reference TRBV9 and TRBJ1-2, is DSGVTQTPKHLITATGQRVTLRCSPRSGDLSVYWYQQSLDQGLQFLIQYYNGEERAKGNILERFSAQQFPDLHSELNLSSLELGDSALYFCASSLTGTGIYGYTFGSGTRLTVV.

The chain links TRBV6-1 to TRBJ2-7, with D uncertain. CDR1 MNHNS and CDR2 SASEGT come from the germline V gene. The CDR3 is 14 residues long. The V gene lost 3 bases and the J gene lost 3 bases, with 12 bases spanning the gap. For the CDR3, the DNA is TGTGCCAGCAGTGAGATCGGGCTGATCTACGAGCAGTACTTC. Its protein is CASSEIGLIYEQYF.

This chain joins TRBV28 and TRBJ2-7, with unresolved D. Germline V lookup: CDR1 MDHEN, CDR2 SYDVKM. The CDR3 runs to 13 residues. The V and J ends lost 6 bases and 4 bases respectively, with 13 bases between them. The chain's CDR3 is CASRIGLGYEQYF. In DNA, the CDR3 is TGTGCCAGCAGGATAGGGTTAGGGTACGAGCAGTACTTC.

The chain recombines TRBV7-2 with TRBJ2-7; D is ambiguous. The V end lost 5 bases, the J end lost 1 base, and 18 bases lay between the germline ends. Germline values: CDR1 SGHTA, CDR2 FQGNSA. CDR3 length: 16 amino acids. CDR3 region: CASSRSSNFPSYEQYF. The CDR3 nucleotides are TGTGCCAGCAGCCGATCAAGCAATTTCCCTTCCTACGAGCAGTACTTC.

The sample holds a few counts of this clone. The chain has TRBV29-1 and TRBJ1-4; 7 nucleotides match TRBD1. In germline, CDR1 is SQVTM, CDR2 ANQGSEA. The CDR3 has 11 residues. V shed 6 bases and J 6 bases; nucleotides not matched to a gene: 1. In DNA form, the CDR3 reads TGCAGCGTAGACAGGGATGAAAAACTGTTTTTT. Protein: CSVDRDEKLFF.

The CDR3: CASSPLGQRANTDTQYF. The CDR3 nucleotides read TGCGCCAGCAGCCCCCTCGGGCAGCGGGCAAACACAGATACGCAGTATTTT. V usage is TRBV4-1 and J usage is TRBJ2-3, with a weak D call TRBD2 (6 bases). The length of the CDR3 is 17 residues. The germline V and J ends were trimmed by 4 bases and 2 bases, with 19 bases remaining between them. Germline V gives CDR1 MGHRA, CDR2 YSYEKL.

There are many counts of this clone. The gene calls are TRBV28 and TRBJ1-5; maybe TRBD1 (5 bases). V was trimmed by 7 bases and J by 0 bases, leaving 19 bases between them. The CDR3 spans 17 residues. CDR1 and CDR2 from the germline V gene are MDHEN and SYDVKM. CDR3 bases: TGTGCCAGCATTCCGGGGGGTTACGGATATAGCAATCAGCCCCAGCATTTT. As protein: CASIPGGYGYSNQPQHF. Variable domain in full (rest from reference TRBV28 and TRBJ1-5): DVKVTQSSRYLVKRTGEKVFLECVQDMDHENMFWYRQDPGLGLRLIYFSYDVKMKEKGDIPEGYSVSREKKERFSLILESASTNQTSMYLCASIPGGYGYSNQPQHFGDGTRLSIL.

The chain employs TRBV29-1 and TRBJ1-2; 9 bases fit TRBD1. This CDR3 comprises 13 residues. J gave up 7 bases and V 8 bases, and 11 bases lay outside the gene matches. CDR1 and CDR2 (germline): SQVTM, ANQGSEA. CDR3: CSFTGTGLAGYTF. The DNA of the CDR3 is TGCAGCTTCACCGGGACAGGGCTCGCTGGCTACACCTTC.

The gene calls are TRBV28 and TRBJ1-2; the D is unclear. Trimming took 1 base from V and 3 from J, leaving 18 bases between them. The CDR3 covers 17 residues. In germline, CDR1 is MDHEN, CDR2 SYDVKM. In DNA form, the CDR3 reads TGTGCCAGCAGTTTATTCGGAGGCTGGTTCGGGGACTATGGCTACACCTTC. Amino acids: CASSLFGGWFGDYGYTF.

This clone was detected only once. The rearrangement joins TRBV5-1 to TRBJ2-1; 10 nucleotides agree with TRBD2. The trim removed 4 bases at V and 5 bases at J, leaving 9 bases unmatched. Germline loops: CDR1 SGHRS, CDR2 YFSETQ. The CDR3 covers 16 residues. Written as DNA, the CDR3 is TGCGCCAGCAGCCCGCGGGGAACTAGCGGGGACAATGAGCAGTTCTTC. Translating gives CASSPRGTSGDNEQFF. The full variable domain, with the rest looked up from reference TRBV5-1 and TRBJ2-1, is KAGVTQTPRYLIKTRGQQVTLSCSPISGHRSVSWYQQTPGQGLQFLFEYFSETQRNKGNFPGRFSGRQFSNSRSEMNVSTLELGDSALYLCASSPRGTSGDNEQFFGPGTRLTVL.

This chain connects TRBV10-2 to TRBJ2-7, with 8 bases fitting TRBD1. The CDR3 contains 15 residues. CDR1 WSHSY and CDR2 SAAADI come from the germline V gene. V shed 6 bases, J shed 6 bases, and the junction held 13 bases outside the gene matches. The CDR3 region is CASRGQTGVGGEQYF. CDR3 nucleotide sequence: TGCGCCAGCAGGGGTCAGACAGGGGTGGGCGGCGAGCAGTACTTC.

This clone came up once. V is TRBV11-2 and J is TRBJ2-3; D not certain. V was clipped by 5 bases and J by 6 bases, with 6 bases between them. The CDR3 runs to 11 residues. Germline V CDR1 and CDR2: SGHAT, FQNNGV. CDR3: CASSTTDTQYF. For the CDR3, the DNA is TGTGCCAGCAGCACCACCGATACGCAGTATTTT.

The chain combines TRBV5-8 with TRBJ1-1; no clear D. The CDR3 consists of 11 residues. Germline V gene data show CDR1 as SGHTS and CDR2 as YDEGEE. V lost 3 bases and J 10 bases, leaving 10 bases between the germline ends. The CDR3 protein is CASSSERRAFF. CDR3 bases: TGTGCCAGCAGCTCAGAAAGGAGAGCTTTCTTT.